This TCR beta chain was sequenced during a study of blood T cell repertoires in COVID-19. The data were produced by immunoSEQ multiplex PCR, yet TCRdb's version contains in-frame clones alone and is incomplete. In the table there are nearly 70,000 clones, roughly 88% of which are singletons. The sample taken for sequencing was peripheral blood. This TCR was recovered from an older woman with acute or convalescent COVID-19.

The CDR3 here is CASSEGAGTGNTIYF. In nucleotides, the CDR3 is TGTGCCAGCAGTGAAGGGGCAGGGACTGGAAACACCATATATTTT. The chain links TRBV6-1 to TRBJ1-3; maybe TRBD1 (5 bases). This CDR3 spans 15 amino acids. V lost 1 base and J 2 bases, leaving 9 bases between the germline ends. Germline assignment: CDR1 MNHNS and CDR2 SASEGT.